This T cell receptor (beta chain) is drawn from a study of shared clonotypes between healthy human individuals. For the study at large: Samples came from two female and a few male donors aged 18 to 49. General study points: In a handful of donors, around 5% of naive CD4 clonotypes appeared in common. Represented diversity, genetic and exposure-history alike, was limited by few donors.

As handled by the study authors: ImmunoSEQ only sent back junction sequences with no quality scores, so filtering was done differently. Assay used: immunoSEQ multiplex PCR; TCRdb lists only in-frame clones, some missing. V and J calls and clone size are as listed in that table; D and trimming were resolved from the DNA. The sample has 2 million to 2.5 million clones; around 92% are singletons. Details on this clone: Its antigen is as yet unknown.

Germline V CDR1 and CDR2: WNHNN, SYGVQD (reference sequence). The CDR3 is 18 amino acids. The V and J ends lost 0 bases and 5 bases, in that order; junction bases with no gene match: 12. This sequence joins TRBV10-1 and TRBJ2-5; 10 bases are shared with TRBD2. This clonotype originated in a young man in good health. Some clones in this sample may be carry-over from other donors' samples. The sample consisted of naive CD4+ T cells from PBMCs. Subset specified: CD45RA+ positively selected. The CDR3 coding sequence is TGCGCCAGCAGTGAGTCGACTCGCGCTAGCGGGAGCAGGGAGACCCAGTACTTC. It encodes CASSESTRASGSRETQYF.